These 9 T cell receptor beta chains were all obtained from the same sample, sequenced in a study of control samples from healthy donors and cancer patients. Generated by immunoSEQ multiplex PCR, the TCRdb table keeps only in-frame clones and is missing some. Seen here are approximately 180,000 clones, 75% to 95% observed once, and the top ten hold 2%. Sequencing was carried out using blood. These receptors all stem from a middle-aged woman in good health.

In this sample, this clone turned up once. The V call is TRBV25-1, the J call TRBJ2-7; D remains unclear. The germline V gene encodes CDR1 MGHDK and CDR2 SYGVNS. The CDR3 totals 14 residues. V lost 6 bases to trimming and J lost 0 bases, with 12 bases between them. CDR3 amino acids: CASSPPGRSYEQYF. CDR3 nucleotides: TGTGCCAGCAGCCCGCCAGGTCGCTCCTACGAGCAGTACTTC.

The rearrangement uses TRBV2 and TRBJ1-5; 7 bases map to TRBD1. Per the germline V gene, CDR1 is SNHLY and CDR2 is FYNNEI. V lost 8 bases to trimming and J lost 2 bases; unmatched junction nucleotides: 15. The CDR3 spans 17 residues. DNA of the CDR3: TGTGCCAGCTCCCGGGACAGCAAGCTCATGGGCAATCAGCCCCAGCATTTT. Residues: CASSRDSKLMGNQPQHF.

A single count supports this clone. This chain uses TRBV5-1 with TRBJ1-2; weak D call: TRBD1 (6 bases). Trimming pared 7 bases from V and 6 bases from J, leaving 19 bases between. Germline V CDR1 and CDR2: SGHRS, YFSETQ. The CDR3 spans 14 residues. The CDR3 is CASRSLEGGHGYTF. The CDR3 bases are TGCGCCAGCCGGTCGTTGGAGGGGGGTCATGGCTACACCTTC.

This chain joins TRBV7-8 and TRBJ1-4, with D possibly matching TRBD1 (6 bases). The CDR3 sequence is 15 residues long. From germline, CDR1 is SGHVS and CDR2 FQNEAQ. Trimming cost V 1 base and J 11 bases, with 17 bases left between them. The CDR3 sequence: CASSLEWGAQEKLFF. In DNA, the CDR3 is TGTGCCAGCAGCTTAGAATGGGGGGCCCAGGAGAAACTGTTTTTT.

The J gene is TRBJ1-1, the V gene TRBV4-1; D is unresolved. Germline V lookup: CDR1 MGHRA, CDR2 YSYEKL. The germline V and J ends were trimmed by 4 bases and 4 bases, with 10 bases remaining between them. This CDR3 has 13 amino acids. CDR3 in DNA: TGCGCCAGCAGCCCCACTGGAGGCACTGAAGCTTTCTTT. Residues: CASSPTGGTEAFF.

The chain couples TRBV27 to TRBJ2-3, with D possibly being TRBD2 (5 bases). There are 14 residues in the CDR3. V was pared by 3 bases and J by 6 bases, with 13 bases between. Germline assignment: CDR1 MNHEY and CDR2 SMNVEV (reference sequence). The CDR3, as DNA: TGTGCCAGCAGTTTCCGACTACCTACTGATACGCAGTATTTT. This sequence encodes CASSFRLPTDTQYF.

The V and J genes are TRBV11-2 and TRBJ1-1; D is undetermined. V dropped 5 bases and J dropped 1 base, with 8 bases sitting between them. The CDR3 has 13 amino acids. Germline values: CDR1 SGHAT, CDR2 FQNNGV. CDR3 DNA: TGTGCCAGCAGCCCACACGGGAACACTGAAGCTTTCTTT. This translates into CASSPHGNTEAFF.

This chain connects TRBV5-4 to TRBJ1-2; D remains unclear. Germline V lookup: CDR1 SGHNT, CDR2 YYREEE (reference sequence). The length of the CDR3 is 16 residues. Trimming removed 1 base at V and 3 bases at J, with 16 bases between. The CDR3 sequence: CASSLYGLPGDYGYTF. CDR3 nucleotides: TGTGCCAGCAGCTTGTACGGACTACCTGGGGACTATGGCTACACCTTC.

The chain combines TRBV19 with TRBJ1-2; D call uncertain. CDR3 length: 15 residues. V lost 4 bases and J 0 bases, leaving 12 bases between the germline ends. Germline CDR1 reads LNHDA; CDR2 reads SQIVND (reference sequence). CDR3 sequence: CASSTPMYSNYGYTF. The DNA of the CDR3 is TGTGCCAGTAGTACCCCAATGTACTCTAACTATGGCTACACCTTC.